The entry below gives a single TCR beta chain sequence along with its context. Its antigen remains unknown. The sample comes from a study of T cell responses to AZD1222 COVID-19 vaccine. The CDR3 is 16 residues long. CDR1 and CDR2 from the germline V gene are LGHNA and YSLEER. J lost 3 bases, V lost 2 bases, and 4 bases had no gene match. Notes on the study in general: Vaccine-associated CD4 TCRs ranged over spike, dominating at 160-218 and 743-854. A mostly white British donor set with more females was recruited, and clonal diversity was possibly underestimated. After two AZD1222 doses, spike-specific TCR breadth and depth rose versus day 0. Just 6 or 7 AZD1222 recipients were seropositive at baseline.

The protocol was immunoSEQ multiplex PCR, while the TCRdb copy is restricted to in-frame clones and leaves out a portion. The sample gives tens of thousands of clones, approximately 90% of which show up once; 22% is in the top ten. The sample in question was peripheral blood, obtained on day 0 of AZD1222 vaccination. The TCR was taken from an adult in good health. The gene calls are TRBV4-3 and TRBJ1-3, with 10 bases fitting TRBD1. CDR3 loop: CASSQQTGGFGNTIYF. CDR3 DNA: TGCGCCAGCAGCCAACAGACAGGGGGCTTTGGAAACACCATATATTTT.